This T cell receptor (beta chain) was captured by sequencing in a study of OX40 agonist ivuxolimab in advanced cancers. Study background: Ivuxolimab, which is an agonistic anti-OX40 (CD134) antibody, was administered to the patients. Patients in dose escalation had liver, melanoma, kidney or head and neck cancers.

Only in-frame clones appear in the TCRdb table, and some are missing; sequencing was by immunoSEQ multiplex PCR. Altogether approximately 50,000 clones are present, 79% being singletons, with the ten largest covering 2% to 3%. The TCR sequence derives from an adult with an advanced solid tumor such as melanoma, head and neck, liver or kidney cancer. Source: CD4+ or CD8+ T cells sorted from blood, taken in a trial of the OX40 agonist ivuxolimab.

CDR3 sequence (DNA): TGCGCCAGCAGGGGGGGACAGGCCTACGAGCAGTACTTC. Protein product: CASRGGQAYEQYF. This rearrangement joins TRBV10-2 to TRBJ2-7; 8 bases are shared with TRBD1. Germline trimming cut 6 bases from V and 2 bases from J; bases unmatched to any gene: 3. This CDR3 is built from 13 residues. Germline loops: CDR1 WSHSY, CDR2 SAAADI.